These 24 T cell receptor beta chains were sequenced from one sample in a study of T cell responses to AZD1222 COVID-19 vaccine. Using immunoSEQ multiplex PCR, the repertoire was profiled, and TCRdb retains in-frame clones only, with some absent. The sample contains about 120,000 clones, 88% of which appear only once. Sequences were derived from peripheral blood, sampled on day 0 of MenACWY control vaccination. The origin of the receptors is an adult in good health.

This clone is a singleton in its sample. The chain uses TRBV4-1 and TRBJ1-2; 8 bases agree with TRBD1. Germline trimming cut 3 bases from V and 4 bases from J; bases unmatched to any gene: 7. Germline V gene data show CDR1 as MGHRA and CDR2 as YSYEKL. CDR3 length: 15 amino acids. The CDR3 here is CASSQEDRAPYGYTF. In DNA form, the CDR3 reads TGCGCCAGCAGCCAGGAGGACAGGGCCCCCTATGGCTACACCTTC.

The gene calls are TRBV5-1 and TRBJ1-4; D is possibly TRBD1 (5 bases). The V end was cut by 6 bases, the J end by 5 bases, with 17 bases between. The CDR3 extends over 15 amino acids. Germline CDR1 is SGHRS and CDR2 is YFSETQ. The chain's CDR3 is CASTRGVGPNEKLFF. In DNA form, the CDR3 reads TGCGCCAGCACGAGGGGCGTAGGACCAAATGAAAAACTGTTTTTT.

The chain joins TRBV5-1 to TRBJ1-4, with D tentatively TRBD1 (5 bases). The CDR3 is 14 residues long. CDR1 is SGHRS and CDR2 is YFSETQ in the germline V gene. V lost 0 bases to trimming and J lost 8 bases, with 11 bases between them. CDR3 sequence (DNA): TGCGCCAGCAGCTTGGCCCCCGGGGGGGAAAAACTGTTTTTT. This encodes CASSLAPGGEKLFF. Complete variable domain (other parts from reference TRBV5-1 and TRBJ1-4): KAGVTQTPRYLIKTRGQQVTLSCSPISGHRSVSWYQQTPGQGLQFLFEYFSETQRNKGNFPGRFSGRQFSNSRSEMNVSTLELGDSALYLCASSLAPGGEKLFFGSGTQLSVL.

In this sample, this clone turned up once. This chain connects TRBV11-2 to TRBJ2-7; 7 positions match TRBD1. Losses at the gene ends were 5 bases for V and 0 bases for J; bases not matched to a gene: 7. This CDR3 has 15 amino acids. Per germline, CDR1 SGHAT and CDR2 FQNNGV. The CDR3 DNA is TGTGCCAGCAGCCCAGGGACAGCCTTCTCCTACGAGCAGTACTTC. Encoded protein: CASSPGTAFSYEQYF.

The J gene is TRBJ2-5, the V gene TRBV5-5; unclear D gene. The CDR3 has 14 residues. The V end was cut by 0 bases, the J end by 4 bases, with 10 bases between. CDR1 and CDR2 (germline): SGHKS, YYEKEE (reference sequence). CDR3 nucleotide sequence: TGTGCCAGCAGCTTGGCGGCCAGCGCAGAGACCCAGTACTTC. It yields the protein CASSLAASAETQYF.

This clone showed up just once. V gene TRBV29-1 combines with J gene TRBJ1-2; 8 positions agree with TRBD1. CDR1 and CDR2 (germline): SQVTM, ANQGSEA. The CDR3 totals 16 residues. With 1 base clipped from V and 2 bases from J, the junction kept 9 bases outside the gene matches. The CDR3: CSVEGGTGAENYGYTF. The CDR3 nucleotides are TGCAGCGTTGAAGGGGGGACAGGTGCCGAGAACTATGGCTACACCTTC.

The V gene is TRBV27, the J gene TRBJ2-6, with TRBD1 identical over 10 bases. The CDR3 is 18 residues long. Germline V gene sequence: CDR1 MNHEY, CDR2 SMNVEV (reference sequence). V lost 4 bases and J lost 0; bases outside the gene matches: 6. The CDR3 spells CASSSARTGGSGANVLTF. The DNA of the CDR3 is TGTGCCAGCAGTTCCGCCCGGACAGGGGGCTCTGGGGCCAACGTCCTGACTTTC. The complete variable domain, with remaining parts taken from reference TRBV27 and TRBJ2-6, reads EAQVTQNPRYLITVTGKKLTVTCSQNMNHEYMSWYRQDPGLGLRQIYYSMNVEVTDKGDVPEGYKVSRKEKRNFPLILESPSPNQTSLYFCASSSARTGGSGANVLTFGAGSRLTVL.

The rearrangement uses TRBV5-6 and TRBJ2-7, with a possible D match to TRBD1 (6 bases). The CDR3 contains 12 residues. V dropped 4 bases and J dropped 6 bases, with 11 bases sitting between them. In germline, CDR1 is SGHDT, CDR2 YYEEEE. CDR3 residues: CASSPTGREQYF. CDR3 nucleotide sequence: TGTGCCAGCAGCCCGACAGGCCGCGAGCAGTACTTC.

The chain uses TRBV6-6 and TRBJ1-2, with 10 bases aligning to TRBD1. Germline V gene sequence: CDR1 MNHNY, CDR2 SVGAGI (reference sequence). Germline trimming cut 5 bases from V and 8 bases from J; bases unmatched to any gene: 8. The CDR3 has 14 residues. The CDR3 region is CASSGRDRGSGYTF. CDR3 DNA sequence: TGTGCCAGCAGTGGCCGGGACAGGGGTTCGGGCTACACCTTC.

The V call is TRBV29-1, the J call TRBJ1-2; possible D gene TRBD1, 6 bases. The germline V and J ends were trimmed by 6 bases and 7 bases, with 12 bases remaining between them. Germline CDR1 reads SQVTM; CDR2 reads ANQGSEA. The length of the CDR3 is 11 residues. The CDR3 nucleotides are TGCAGCGTACAGGGTGGTACTGGCTACACCTTC. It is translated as CSVQGGTGYTF.

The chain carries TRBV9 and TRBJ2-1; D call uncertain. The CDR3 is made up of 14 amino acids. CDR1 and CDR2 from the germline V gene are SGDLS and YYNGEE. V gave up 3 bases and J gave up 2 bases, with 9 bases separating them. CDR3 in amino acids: CASSGRSAYNEQFF. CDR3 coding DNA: TGTGCCAGCAGCGGTAGATCCGCCTACAATGAGCAGTTCTTC.

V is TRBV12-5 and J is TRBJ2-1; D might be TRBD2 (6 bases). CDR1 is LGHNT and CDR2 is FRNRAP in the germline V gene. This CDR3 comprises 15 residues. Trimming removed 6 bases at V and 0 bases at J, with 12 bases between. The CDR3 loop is CASGLSGSSYNEQFF. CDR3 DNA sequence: TGTGCTAGTGGCCTTAGCGGAAGCTCCTACAATGAGCAGTTCTTC.

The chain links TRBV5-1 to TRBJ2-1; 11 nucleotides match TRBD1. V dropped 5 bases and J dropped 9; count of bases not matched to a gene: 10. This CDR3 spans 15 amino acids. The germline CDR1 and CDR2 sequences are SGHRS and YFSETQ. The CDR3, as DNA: TGCGCCAGCAGGCCGGACAGGGGGCTGTCGGTTGAGCAGTTCTTC. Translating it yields CASRPDRGLSVEQFF.

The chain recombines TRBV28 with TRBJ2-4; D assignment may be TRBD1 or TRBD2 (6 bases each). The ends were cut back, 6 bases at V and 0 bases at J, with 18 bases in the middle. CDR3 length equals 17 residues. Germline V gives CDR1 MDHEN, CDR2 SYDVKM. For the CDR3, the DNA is TGTGCCAGCAGCGCGGGACACCCCATATTAGCCAAAAACATTCAGTACTTC. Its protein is CASSAGHPILAKNIQYF. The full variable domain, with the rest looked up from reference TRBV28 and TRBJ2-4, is DVKVTQSSRYLVKRTGEKVFLECVQDMDHENMFWYRQDPGLGLRLIYFSYDVKMKEKGDIPEGYSVSREKKERFSLILESASTNQTSMYLCASSAGHPILAKNIQYFGAGTRLSVL.

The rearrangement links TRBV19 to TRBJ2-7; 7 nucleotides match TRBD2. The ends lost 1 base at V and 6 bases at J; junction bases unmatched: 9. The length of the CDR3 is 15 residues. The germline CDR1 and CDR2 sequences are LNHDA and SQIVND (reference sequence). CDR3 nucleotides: TGTGCCAGTAGTATAGTGTCCGGGGGGTACGGCGAGCAGTACTTC. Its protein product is CASSIVSGGYGEQYF.

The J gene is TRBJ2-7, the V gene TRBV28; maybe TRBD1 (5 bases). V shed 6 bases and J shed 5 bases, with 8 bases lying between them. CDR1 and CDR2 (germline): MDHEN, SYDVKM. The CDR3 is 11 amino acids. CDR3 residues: CASRDRDEQYF. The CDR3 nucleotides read TGTGCCAGCAGAGACAGAGACGAGCAGTACTTC. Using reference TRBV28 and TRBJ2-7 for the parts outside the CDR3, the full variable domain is DVKVTQSSRYLVKRTGEKVFLECVQDMDHENMFWYRQDPGLGLRLIYFSYDVKMKEKGDIPEGYSVSREKKERFSLILESASTNQTSMYLCASRDRDEQYFGPGTRLTVT.

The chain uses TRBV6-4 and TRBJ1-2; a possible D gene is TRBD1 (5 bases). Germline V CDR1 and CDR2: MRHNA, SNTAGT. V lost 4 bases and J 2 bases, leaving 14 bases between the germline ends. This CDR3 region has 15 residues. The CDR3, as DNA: TGTGCCAGCAGTGCCAGGGCAGGAACCAACTATGGCTACACCTTC. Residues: CASSARAGTNYGYTF.

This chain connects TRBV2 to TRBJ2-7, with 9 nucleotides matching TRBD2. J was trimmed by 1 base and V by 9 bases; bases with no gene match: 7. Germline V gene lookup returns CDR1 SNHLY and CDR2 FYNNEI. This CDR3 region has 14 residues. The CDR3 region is CASLLAGVSYEQYF. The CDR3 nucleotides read TGTGCCAGTTTATTAGCGGGAGTGTCCTACGAGCAGTACTTC.

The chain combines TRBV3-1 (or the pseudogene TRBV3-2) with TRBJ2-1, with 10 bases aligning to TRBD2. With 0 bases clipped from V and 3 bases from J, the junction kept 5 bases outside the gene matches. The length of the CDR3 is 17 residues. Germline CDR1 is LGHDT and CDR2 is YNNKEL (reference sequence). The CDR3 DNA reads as TGTGCCAGCAGCCAAGATTCAAGGACTAGCGGCTACAATGAGCAGTTCTTC. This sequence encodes CASSQDSRTSGYNEQFF.

The CDR3 reads CASSSTGGMREQYF. DNA of the CDR3: TGTGCCAGCAGTTCGACAGGGGGTATGAGGGAGCAGTACTTC. The rearrangement uses TRBV27 and TRBJ2-7; TRBD1 matches 9 bases. The CDR3 contains 14 residues. The trim removed 4 bases at V and 7 bases at J, leaving 8 bases unmatched. The germline V gene encodes CDR1 MNHEY and CDR2 SMNVEV (reference sequence).

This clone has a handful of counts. The CDR3 nucleotides read TGTGCCAGCAGCATGAACCTGGGACTTGGAGCCTACGAGCAGTACTTC. It encodes CASSMNLGLGAYEQYF. The rearrangement joins TRBV7-9 to TRBJ2-7; TRBD2 might be the D (6 bases). The V end was cut by 5 bases, the J end by 2 bases, with 19 bases between. This CDR3 comprises 16 residues. Germline lookup yields CDR1 SEHNR and CDR2 FQNEAQ (reference sequence).

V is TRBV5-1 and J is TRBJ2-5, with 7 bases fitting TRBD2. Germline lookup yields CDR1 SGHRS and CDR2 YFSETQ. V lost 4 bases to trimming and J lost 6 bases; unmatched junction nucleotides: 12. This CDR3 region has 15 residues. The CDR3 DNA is TGCGCCAGCAGCATGGGAGGGAGCCGCCCTAAGACCCAGTACTTC. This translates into CASSMGGSRPKTQYF.

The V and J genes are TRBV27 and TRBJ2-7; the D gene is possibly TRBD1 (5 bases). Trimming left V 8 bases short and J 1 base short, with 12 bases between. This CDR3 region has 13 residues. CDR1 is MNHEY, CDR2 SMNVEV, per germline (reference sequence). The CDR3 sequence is CASSQTASYEQYF. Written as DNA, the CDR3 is TGTGCCAGCTCTCAGACAGCGTCCTACGAGCAGTACTTC.

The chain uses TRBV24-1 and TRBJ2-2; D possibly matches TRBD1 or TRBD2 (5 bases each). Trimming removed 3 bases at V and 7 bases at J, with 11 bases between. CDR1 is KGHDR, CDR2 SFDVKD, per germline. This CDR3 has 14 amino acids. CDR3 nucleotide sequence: TGTGCCACCAGTGATCGGGGACGAGGCGGGGAGCTGTTTTTT. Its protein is CATSDRGRGGELFF.